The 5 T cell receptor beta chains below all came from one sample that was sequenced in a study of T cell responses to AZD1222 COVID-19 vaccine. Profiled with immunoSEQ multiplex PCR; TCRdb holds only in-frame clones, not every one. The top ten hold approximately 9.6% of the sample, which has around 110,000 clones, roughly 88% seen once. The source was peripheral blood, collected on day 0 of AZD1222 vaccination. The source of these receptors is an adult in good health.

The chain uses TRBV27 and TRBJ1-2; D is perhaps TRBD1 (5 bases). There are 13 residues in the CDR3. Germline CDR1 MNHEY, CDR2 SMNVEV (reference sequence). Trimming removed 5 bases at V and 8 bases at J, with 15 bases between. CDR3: CASSLSPGGGYTF. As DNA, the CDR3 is TGTGCCAGCAGTCTCTCTCCGGGGGGGGGCTACACCTTC.

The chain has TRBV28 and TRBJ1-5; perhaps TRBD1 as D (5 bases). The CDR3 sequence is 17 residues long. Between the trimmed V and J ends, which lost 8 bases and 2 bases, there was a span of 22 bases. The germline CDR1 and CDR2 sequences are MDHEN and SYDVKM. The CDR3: CASGDRTRGWGNQPQHF. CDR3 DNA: TGTGCCAGCGGGGACCGAACTCGAGGGTGGGGCAATCAGCCCCAGCATTTT.

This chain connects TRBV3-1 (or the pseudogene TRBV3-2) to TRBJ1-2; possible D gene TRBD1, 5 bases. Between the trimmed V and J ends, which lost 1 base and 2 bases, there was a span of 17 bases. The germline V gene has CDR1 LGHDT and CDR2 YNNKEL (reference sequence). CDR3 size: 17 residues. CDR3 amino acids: CASSQVRVGHFNYGYTF. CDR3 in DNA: TGTGCCAGCAGCCAAGTTAGGGTCGGACACTTCAACTATGGCTACACCTTC.

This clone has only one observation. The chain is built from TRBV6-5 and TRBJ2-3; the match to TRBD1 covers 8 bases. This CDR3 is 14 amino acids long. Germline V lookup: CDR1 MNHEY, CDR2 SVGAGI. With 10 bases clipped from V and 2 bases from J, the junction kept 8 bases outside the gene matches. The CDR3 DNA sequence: TGTGCCACTAAGCAGGGGGCTAACACAGATACGCAGTATTTT. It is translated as CATKQGANTDTQYF.

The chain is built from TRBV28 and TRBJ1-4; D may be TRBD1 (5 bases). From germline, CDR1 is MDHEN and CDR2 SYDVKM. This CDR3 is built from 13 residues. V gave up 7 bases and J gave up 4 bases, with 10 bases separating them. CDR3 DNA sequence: TGTGCCAGCATTTCGGGGGATAATGAAAAACTGTTTTTT. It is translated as CASISGDNEKLFF.